Described below is a single TCR beta chain sequence and its context. Its antigen target is currently unknown. No much larger clone exists at a distance of one base, and base qualities are not known. TCRbeta CDR3 regions were amplified from genomic DNA by means of the immunoSEQ Assay, a bias-controlled multiplex PCR. The original pipeline was this. Within the assay, amplification of reference gene primers was used to estimate how many nucleated cells each sample contained. To quantify the absolute abundance of each unique TCRbeta CDR3 rearrangement, sequence reads were collapsed and filtered. For each sample, productive Simpson clonality was calculated as the square root of Simpson's diversity index over productive rearrangements. TCRdb retrieved this table from immuneACCESS and kept in-frame rearrangements only. Not all clones are present; in checked studies, unresolved V genes account for under half, and no reason is known for the remainder. V, J and clone size reflect that table, while D and trimming were determined from the DNA. Within this sample are 130,000 to 150,000 clones, with about 90% of them counted one time only. The top ten hold about 1.7% of the sample.

The data were taken from a study of blood T cell repertoires in COVID-19 (dated by TCRdb to 2020 to 2021). As for the study more broadly: The collaborator samples originated in the United States, Italy and Spain and spanned the acute and convalescent phases of COVID-19. Samples were obtained from the ongoing ImmuneRACE study (first 160 participants) and from over a thousand subjects provided by 6 global collaborators. A de-identified subject ID, COVID-19 status, age in years and sex were almost always included in the sample metadata. Where HLA class I and class II types were available, the types were taken from metadata supplied by the sample provider, not from assay-based typing. The repertoires were released in a freely available public database intended as a resource for research on the immune response to SARS-CoV-2. The prospective study material was composed of cDNA or gDNA derived from T cells, B-cell-depleted T cells, or PBMCs. Deeply sampled blood TCRbeta repertoires from subjects exposed to, actively infected with, or recovered from COVID-19 were included in the dataset.

Here is what the overall study found, with its caveats: Clinical and demographic metadata were provided uncurated, with the amount varying by source and participant.

Each collaborating institution followed its own protocols to collect whole blood in K2EDTA tubes. Collaborator samples were shipped for TCRbeta analysis as frozen whole blood, isolated PBMCs, or DNA extracted from either sample type. CDR1 is given as MGHRA and CDR2 as YSYEKL, both from the germline V gene. V loses 1 base of germline sequence and J loses 0 bases, and the interval between the two ends is 13 bases. From the cysteine through the phenylalanine, the CDR3 covers 18 amino acids. Left in the record is the CDR3 DNA by itself, 54 bases read in frame from the first base. This receptor was identified in a woman between 50 and 59 years old with acute or convalescent COVID-19. The receptor chain draws on TRBV4-1 and TRBJ1-6, and perhaps TRBD1 as D gene, on 5 matching bases. Sample: peripheral blood. The DNA sequence is given as TGCGCCAGCAGCCAAGGGGGACGGGGGAGCTCCTATAATTCACCCCTCCACTTT. This yields the protein CASSQGGRGSSYNSPLHF.